This is a list of T cell receptor beta chains from one sample in a study of brain T cells in children with intractable seizures. Clones were sequenced by immunoSEQ multiplex PCR, and TCRdb holds only the in-frame ones, with some missing. The data contain under 400,000 clones, 93% of them singletons. This sample comprised peripheral blood, obtained about 5 months after surgery. All receptors come from a boy under two years old with tuberous sclerosis and intractable seizures. Both conserved end residues are part of each CDR3. A D gene is named only where the DNA matches it firmly. Where a row states a size, it is once, few, many or the class of an expanded clone; other rows omit it.

TRBJ2-7 | - | TRBV4-2 | - | CASSQAPLGPPYF | TGTGCCAGCAGCCAAGCCCCCCTAGGGCCGCCGTACTTC
TRBJ2-3 | - | TRBV5-1 | - | CASSLARGDSDTQYF | TGCGCCAGCAGCTTGGCCCGCGGGGATTCAGATACGCAGTATTTT
TRBJ2-1 | - | TRBV7-3 | - | CASSLKGGWNEQFF | TGTGCCAGCAGCTTAAAAGGCGGGTGGAATGAGCAGTTCTTC
TRBJ1-2 | once | TRBV12-3/TRBV12-4 | TRBD1 | CASSFGTGEGYTF | TGTGCCAGCAGTTTCGGGACAGGGGAAGGCTACACCTTC
TRBJ2-7 | - | TRBV7-9 | - | CASSSGVPQEQYF | TGTGCCAGCAGCTCTGGGGTACCCCAAGAGCAGTACTTC
TRBJ2-1 | - | TRBV2 | - | CASSIGLRADEQFF | TGTGCCAGCAGTATTGGGTTGCGGGCGGATGAGCAGTTCTTC
TRBJ2-5 | - | TRBV15 | TRBD2 | CATSRVPAGGLQETQYF | TGTGCCACCAGCAGAGTTCCAGCGGGGGGCCTCCAAGAGACCCAGTACTTC
TRBJ2-1 | - | TRBV9 | - | CASSVAQEEQFF | TGTGCCAGCAGCGTAGCGCAGGAGGAGCAGTTCTTC
TRBJ2-7 | once | TRBV11-3 | TRBD2 | CASSTGTSLPGEQYF | TGTGCCAGCAGCACCGGGACTAGCTTGCCGGGGGAGCAGTACTTC
TRBJ2-1 | - | TRBV5-6 | TRBD1 | CASSLRDRGVF | TGTGCCAGCAGCTTGCGGGACAGGGGTGTCTTC
TRBJ2-7 | - | TRBV27 | TRBD1 | CASRTGGPRSYEQYF | TGTGCCAGCAGGACAGGGGGCCCTCGCTCCTACGAGCAGTACTTC
TRBJ1-4 | - | TRBV25-1 | - | CASRDGQKLFF | TGTGCCAGCAGGGATGGTCAAAAACTGTTTTTT
TRBJ2-2 | - | TRBV9 | - | CASSGGLVEGHANTGELFF | TGTGCCAGCAGCGGAGGCCTGGTGGAGGGACACGCGAACACCGGGGAGCTGTTTTTT
TRBJ2-5 | - | TRBV24-1 | - | CATSSRVGETQYF | TGTGCCACCAGTTCGAGGGTAGGAGAGACCCAGTACTTC
TRBJ1-4 | - | TRBV5-1 | - | CASSLAPKGGSEKLFF | TGCGCCAGCAGCTTGGCCCCTAAGGGGGGAAGTGAAAAACTGTTTTTT
TRBJ2-1 | - | TRBV18 | - | CASSPGVNGPVYNEQFF | TGTGCCAGCTCACCGGGGGTTAACGGGCCAGTGTACAATGAGCAGTTCTTC
TRBJ2-7 | - | TRBV16 | TRBD2 | CASSQSSGLGLVPYEQYF | TGTGCCAGCAGCCAATCTTCTGGTCTAGGACTAGTCCCCTACGAGCAGTACTTC
TRBJ1-1 | - | TRBV18 | TRBD1 | CASSPPLRQGGTEAFF | TGTGCCAGCTCACCACCGCTTAGACAGGGAGGCACTGAAGCTTTCTTT
TRBJ2-7 | - | TRBV7-9 | - | CASSLDRGNEQYF | TGTGCCAGCAGCTTAGATCGCGGAAACGAGCAGTACTTC
TRBJ2-5 | - | TRBV5-6 | TRBD2 | CASSLRGGAFQETQYF | TGTGCCAGCAGCTTACGGGGGGGAGCCTTCCAAGAGACCCAGTACTTC
TRBJ2-7 | - | TRBV2 | TRBD2 | CASSMSGRAGFSEQYF | TGTGCCAGCAGTATGAGCGGGAGGGCCGGTTTCTCCGAGCAGTACTTC
TRBJ2-7 | - | TRBV18 | - | CASSPSPSSYEQYF | TGTGCCAGCTCACCCTCGCCAAGCTCCTACGAGCAGTACTTC
TRBJ2-3 | - | TRBV12-3/TRBV12-4 | TRBD1 | CASGQAGDTQYF | TGTGCCAGCGGACAGGCGGGAGATACGCAGTATTTT
TRBJ2-5 | - | TRBV29-1 | TRBD1 | CSVEGVVGDRGGETQYF | TGCAGCGTTGAGGGGGTGGTCGGGGACAGGGGTGGCGAGACCCAGTACTTC
TRBJ2-7 | once | TRBV6-1 | - | CASSEMRARYF | TGTGCCAGCAGTGAAATGAGAGCGCGGTACTTC
TRBJ1-3 | - | TRBV23-1 | TRBD1 | CASSQSEGAAGNTIYF | TGCGCCAGCAGTCAATCGGAGGGGGCCGCTGGAAACACCATATATTTT
TRBJ1-2 | - | TRBV15 | - | CATSRDRGQTRGYTF | TGTGCCACCAGCAGAGATAGAGGACAGACGCGGGGCTACACCTTC
TRBJ2-1 | - | TRBV4-1 | TRBD2 | CASSRTSGDYNEQFF | TGCGCCAGCAGCCGGACTAGCGGGGACTACAATGAGCAGTTCTTC
TRBJ1-5 | once | TRBV2 | - | CASRGGFNQPQHF | TGTGCCAGCAGAGGGGGGTTTAATCAGCCCCAGCATTTT
TRBJ2-7 | - | TRBV29-1 | TRBD1 | CSVVTNRGLTVQYF | TGCAGCGTTGTCACGAACAGGGGGCTCACGGTGCAGTACTTC